This is a list of T cell receptor beta chains from one sample in a study of blood T cell repertoires in COVID-19. Method: immunoSEQ multiplex PCR; TCRdb's copy keeps in-frame clones and lacks some. The repertoire includes approximately 200,000 clones, roughly three quarters of them detected once, and about 18% sits in the top ten. Sequenced: peripheral blood. Receptor source: a man between 60 and 75 years old with active or convalescent COVID-19. Both conserved end residues are part of each CDR3. D genes are given only for firm matches. Size values are once, few and many counts, or a class for expanded clones, and some rows have none.

D gene	V gene	J gene	clone size	CDR3 DNA	CDR3 protein
-	TRBV19	TRBJ2-7	-	TGTGCCAGTAGTCCCCGGACAGCCTACGAGCAGTACTTC	CASSPRTAYEQYF
-	TRBV6-5	TRBJ2-7	-	TGTGCCAGCGGGTCCAGGGTCCACGAGCAGTACTTC	CASGSRVHEQYF
TRBD1	TRBV5-4	TRBJ1-2	-	TGTGCCAGCAGCTTGGTACAGGGGGATGGCTACACCTTC	CASSLVQGDGYTF
TRBD2	TRBV7-2	TRBJ2-1	-	TGTGCCAGCAGTCGTAATAGCGGGAAGGACAATGAGCAGTTCTTC	CASSRNSGKDNEQFF
-	TRBV6-5	TRBJ2-1	-	TGTGCCAGCAGCCGCGGGAAGGCCGGGAGTGTTGAGCAGTTCTTC	CASSRGKAGSVEQFF
-	TRBV9	TRBJ1-1	few	TGTGCCAGCAGCGTAGAGGAGGGGAACACTGAAGCTTTCTTT	CASSVEEGNTEAFF
-	TRBV9	TRBJ2-1	-	TGTGCCAGCAGCGTAGAGGACTTTGTATCCTACAATGAGCAGTTCTTC	CASSVEDFVSYNEQFF
-	TRBV21-1	TRBJ1-4	-	TGTGCCAGCAGCATAATAGGGGGAGGGGATGAAAAACTGTTTTTT	CASSIIGGGDEKLFF
TRBD1	TRBV7-9	TRBJ2-3	-	TGTGCCAGCAGCTCACAGGGGGGAATAGTGGCAGATACGCAGTATTTT	CASSSQGGIVADTQYF
-	TRBV6-2/TRBV6-3	TRBJ2-1	few	TGTGCCAGCAGTTACTGGGTCGGGGTCCGCTACAATGAGCAGTTCTTC	CASSYWVGVRYNEQFF
-	TRBV9	TRBJ2-2	-	TGTGCCAGCAGCGTAGGAGTCCAAGAAGACGGGGAGCTGTTTTTT	CASSVGVQEDGELFF
-	TRBV9	TRBJ2-3	-	TGTGCCAGCAGCGTAACAGGGGCCCCGGGGGGCACAGATACGCAGTATTTT	CASSVTGAPGGTDTQYF
-	TRBV6-1	TRBJ2-1	-	TGTGCCAGCAGTGAGATGACGGGGGCCTACAATGAGCAGTTCTTC	CASSEMTGAYNEQFF
TRBD1	TRBV19	TRBJ1-5	-	TGTGCCAGTAGTAAGGGACAGGGGGTTAATCAGCCCCAGCATTTT	CASSKGQGVNQPQHF
TRBD2	TRBV5-4	TRBJ2-1	-	TGTGCCAGCAGCTTGGTTCCGAGCGGGGCCTTCAGCTCCTACAATGAGCAGTTCTTC	CASSLVPSGAFSSYNEQFF
-	TRBV7-2	TRBJ2-3	-	TGTGCCAGCAGCTTAAGTTCCCGGCCGGGGGGCACAGATACGCAGTATTTT	CASSLSSRPGGTDTQYF
-	TRBV5-5	TRBJ2-1	-	TGTGCCAGCAGCTTTAATTTTTATGAGCAGTTCTTC	CASSFNFYEQFF
-	TRBV11-2	TRBJ2-1	few	TGTGCCAGCAGCCCTCTAGACAATGAGCAGTTCTTC	CASSPLDNEQFF
TRBD2	TRBV20-1	TRBJ2-5	-	TGCAGTGGGGGAGGGAAAGAGACCCAGTACTTC	CSGGGKETQYF
TRBD2	TRBV4-2	TRBJ2-7	-	TGTGCCAGCAGCCAAGGAAGTGGCGGGAGAGTTTACGAGCAGTACTTC	CASSQGSGGRVYEQYF
-	TRBV5-5	TRBJ2-7	few	TGTGCCAGCAGCCGGGGGGCCAGGACAGGGCCCAACGAGCAGTACTTC	CASSRGARTGPNEQYF
-	TRBV5-4	TRBJ2-5	-	TGTGCCAGCAGCTTGTGGAGGCCTGGGCGGGAGACCCAGTACTTC	CASSLWRPGRETQYF
-	TRBV3-1/TRBV3-2	TRBJ2-1	-	TGTGCCAGCAGCCGCGTAGCAGGGAGGTCCTACAATGAGCAGTTCTTC	CASSRVAGRSYNEQFF
TRBD1	TRBV23-1	TRBJ2-7	-	TGCGCCAGCACCAGACTTAGAGACAGGGTCCAGTACGAGCAGTACTTC	CASTRLRDRVQYEQYF
-	TRBV27	TRBJ2-7	-	TGTGCCAGCAGTTTATATCCCCCTCCTCGGACAAGGGGCCGCGAGCAGTACTTC	CASSLYPPPRTRGREQYF